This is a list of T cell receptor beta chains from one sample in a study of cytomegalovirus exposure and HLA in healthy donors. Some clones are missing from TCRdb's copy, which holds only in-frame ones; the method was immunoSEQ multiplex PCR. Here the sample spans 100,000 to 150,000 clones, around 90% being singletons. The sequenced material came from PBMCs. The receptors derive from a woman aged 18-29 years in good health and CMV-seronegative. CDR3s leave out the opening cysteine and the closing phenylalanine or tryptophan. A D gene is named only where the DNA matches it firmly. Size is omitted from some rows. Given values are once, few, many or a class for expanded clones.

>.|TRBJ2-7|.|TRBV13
ASSLSAGEYEQY
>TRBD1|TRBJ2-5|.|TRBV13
ASSEGTGKETQY
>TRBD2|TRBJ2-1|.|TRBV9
ASSRTSGYNEQF
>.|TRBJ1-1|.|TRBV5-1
ASSSTDRLKSADTEAF
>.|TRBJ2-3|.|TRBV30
AWSAGLSTDTQY
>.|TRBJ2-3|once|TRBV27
ASRLGWGLSDTQY
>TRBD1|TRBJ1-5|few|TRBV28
ASSSVDRSNQPQH
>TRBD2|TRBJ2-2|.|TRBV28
ASSFGAGGWSGELF
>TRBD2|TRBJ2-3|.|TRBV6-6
ASRIAGVKADTQY
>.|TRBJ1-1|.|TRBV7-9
ASSLAVLNTEAF
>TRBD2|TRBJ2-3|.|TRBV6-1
ASSELRGRRADTQY
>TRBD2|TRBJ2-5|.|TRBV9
ASSAPQGGETQY
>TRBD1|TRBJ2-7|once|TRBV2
ASSLTTGAYEQY
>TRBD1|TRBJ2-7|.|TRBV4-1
ASSLPENRGSYEQY
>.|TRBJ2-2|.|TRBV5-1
ASSLGPGPGELF
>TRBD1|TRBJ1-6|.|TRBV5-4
ASSLDGTGGSPLH
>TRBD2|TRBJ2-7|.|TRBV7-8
ASSPSGLAGGDYEQY
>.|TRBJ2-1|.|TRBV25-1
ASSESGMEF
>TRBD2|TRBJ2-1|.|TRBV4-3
ASSQDARLAGRGEQF
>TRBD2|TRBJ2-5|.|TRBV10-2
ASSENRGLAERTKETQY
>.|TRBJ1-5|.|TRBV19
ASSMRVLQPQH
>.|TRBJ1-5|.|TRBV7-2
ASSLAHGGNQPQH
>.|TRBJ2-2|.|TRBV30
AWRSVGTSTGELF
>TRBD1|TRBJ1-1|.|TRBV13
ASSDLGTANTEAF
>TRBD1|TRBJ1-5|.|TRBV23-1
ASSQPGTDKYSNQPQH
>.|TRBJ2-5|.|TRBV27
ASSLSRALKTQY
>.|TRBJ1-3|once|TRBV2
ASSELAGSGNTIY
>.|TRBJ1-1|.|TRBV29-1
SVASSTEAF
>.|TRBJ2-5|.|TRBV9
ASSAMTGQETQY
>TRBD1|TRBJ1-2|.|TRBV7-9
ASSPDRVDGYT
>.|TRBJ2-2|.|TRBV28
ASSFIRETGELF
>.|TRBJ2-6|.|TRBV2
ANKGEGSGANVLT
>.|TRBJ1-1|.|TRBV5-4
ASSPDTYAEAF
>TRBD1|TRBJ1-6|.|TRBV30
AWSHRGDPYNSPLH
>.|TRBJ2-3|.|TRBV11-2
ASSPWGDSTDTQY
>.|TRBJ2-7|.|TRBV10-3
AISESGNHEQY
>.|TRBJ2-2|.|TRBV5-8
ASSSGGNLRGELF
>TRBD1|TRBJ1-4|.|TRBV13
ASSLVGTGFV
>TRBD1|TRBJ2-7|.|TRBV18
ASSPQGQKYEQY
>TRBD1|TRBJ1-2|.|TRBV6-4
ASSEIRGQYGYT
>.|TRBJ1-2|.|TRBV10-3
AISSGIMGGYT
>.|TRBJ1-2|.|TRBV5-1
ASSLAPDNNYGYT